This T cell receptor (beta chain) was documented in a study of shared clonotypes between healthy human individuals (dated by TCRdb to 2020 to 2021). For context, the study as a whole: The cohort comprised two women and a few men aged 18 to 49 years. Per donor, three plates each were used for CD4 naive and CD4 memory, two for CD8 naive, and one for CD8 memory. Blood TCR repertoires of five healthy adults were deeply sequenced to estimate repertoire size and the extent of clonotype sharing between individuals. To increase sequencing depth and limit assay-specific biases, different laboratories used diverse techniques to prepare libraries and sequence TCR repertoires. Leukapheresis yielded between about 0.85 and 10 billion PBMCs per donor. Broader findings and caveats from the paper: Sharing across a few donors was observed for approximately 5% of naive CD4, over 3% of naive CD8, roughly 2.3% of memory CD4, and over 0.3% of memory CD8 clonotypes. Pairwise subsampling led to the expectation that sequencing depth would affect the degree of clonotype sharing among donors. Only blood was sampled, and tissue TCR repertoires likely differ from those in blood. Because the study included only a small number of donors, the genetic and exposure-history diversity represented was limited. Larger estimated clonotype richness was generally found for naive subsets than for memory subsets. Rarefaction of sorted-subset datasets indicated incomplete sequencing despite the large sequencing depth. Compared with non-shared clonotypes, the clonotypes found in all four sorted-subset donors had higher generation probabilities.

A note on this clone: What this receptor recognizes is not known. The sample holds no much larger clone one base away, and base qualities are not on file.

Using the deep immunoSEQ assay, multiplex PCR amplified TCR CDR3 regions from genomic DNA. For each cell subset, the extracted genomic DNA was distributed evenly across all wells of several immunoSEQ 96-well plates, and each plate served as one replicate. For sorted subsets, each replicate PCR was loaded with roughly 200 ng genomic DNA, equivalent to roughly 30,000 T cell genomes. Purified libraries were measured with a Qubit 3.0 fluorometer, size-checked on a Bioanalyzer 2100, and measured again with the KAPA Library Quantification kit. A separate single-read 150-cycle Illumina NextSeq 550 flow cell was used to sequence each immunoSEQ 96-well plate. Concerning the study's data processing: Because the immunoSEQ output held only junctional sequences and lacked quality scores, the filtering could not match the filtering applied to full-length reads. To assign V/J genes and CDR3, sequences were annotated against IMGT germline references using PyIR, a Python wrapper for IgBLAST v1.9. Reads were filtered out if the reads had weak V/J assignments (E-value above 1e-6), no CDR3, stop codons, out-of-frame junctions, or ambiguous translated residues. A V3J clonotype was defined by an identical inferred V gene, J gene, and CDR3 amino acid sequence. To compute the percentage overlap between repertoires, the number of shared unique clonotypes was divided by the size of the smaller repertoire. Three approaches were used to assess repertoire richness: RTK rarefaction, the Chao1 estimator, and Recon v2.1 estimates of unobserved clonotypes. Generation probabilities were computed with OLGA for all TCRbeta clonotypes obtained by the gDNA method from a handful of donors. Held by TCRdb, this immuneACCESS table contains in-frame sequences only and omits some clones. Under half of the omission traces to an unresolved V gene where checked; the cause of the rest is unknown. That table supplies the V and J calls and clone size; D and trimming were determined from the DNA. This sample lists over a million clones; roughly 96% were detected once. The ten largest account for over 1% of the sample.

The V and J ends are trimmed by 7 bases and 5 bases, leaving 21 bases between them. CDR1 MNHNY and CDR2 SVGAGI are derived from the germline V gene (reference sequence). Including the terminal cysteine and phenylalanine, the CDR3 comprises 15 residues. Kept here is only the CDR3 DNA, which spans 45 bases and is read in frame from base 1. Healthy HIV-negative adults with no recently reported acute infections or vaccinations were included as donors. All donors were Caucasian adults living in Nashville, Tennessee, USA. CD4+ T cells were enriched by magnetic negative selection, after which naive cells were positively selected on CD45RA and the negative fraction was taken as the memory subset. Blood was obtained by leukapheresis, after which PBMCs were separated by Ficoll-Histopaque density gradient centrifugation and cryopreserved in liquid nitrogen vapor phase. Analytical flow cytometry was used to check the purity and quantity of each magnetically sorted T cell population. Genomic DNA was isolated from each sorted fraction and quantified by UV absorbance on a Nanodrop 2000c.

What was sequenced was naive CD4+ T cells sorted from blood. The cell subset or site label, as the study defines it: CD45RA+ positively selected. The receptor was derived from a man aged 25-45 years in good health. The rearrangement combines TRBV6-6 with TRBJ2-7; the D gene is perhaps TRBD2, from 7 matching bases. The DNA sequence reads TGTGCCAGCACAGTGAGGGGGAGGGGGTCGGACGAGCAGTACTTC. Translated, it reads CASTVRGRGSDEQYF.